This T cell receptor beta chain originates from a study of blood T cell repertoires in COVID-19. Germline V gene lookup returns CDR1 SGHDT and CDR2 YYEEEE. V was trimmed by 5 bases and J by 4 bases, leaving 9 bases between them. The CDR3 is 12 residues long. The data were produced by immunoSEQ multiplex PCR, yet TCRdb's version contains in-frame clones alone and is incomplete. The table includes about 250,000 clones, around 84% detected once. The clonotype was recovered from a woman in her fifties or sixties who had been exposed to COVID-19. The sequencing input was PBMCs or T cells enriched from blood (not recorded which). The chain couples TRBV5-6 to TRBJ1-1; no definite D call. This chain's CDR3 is CASRAWATEAFF. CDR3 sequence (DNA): TGTGCCAGCAGGGCTTGGGCCACTGAAGCTTTCTTT. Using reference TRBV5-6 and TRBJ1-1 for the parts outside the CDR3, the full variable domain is DAGVTQSPTHLIKTRGQQVTLRCSPKSGHDTVSWYQQALGQGPQFIFQYYEEEERQRGNFPDRFSGHQFPNYSSELNVNALLLGDSALYLCASRAWATEAFFGQGTRLTVV.